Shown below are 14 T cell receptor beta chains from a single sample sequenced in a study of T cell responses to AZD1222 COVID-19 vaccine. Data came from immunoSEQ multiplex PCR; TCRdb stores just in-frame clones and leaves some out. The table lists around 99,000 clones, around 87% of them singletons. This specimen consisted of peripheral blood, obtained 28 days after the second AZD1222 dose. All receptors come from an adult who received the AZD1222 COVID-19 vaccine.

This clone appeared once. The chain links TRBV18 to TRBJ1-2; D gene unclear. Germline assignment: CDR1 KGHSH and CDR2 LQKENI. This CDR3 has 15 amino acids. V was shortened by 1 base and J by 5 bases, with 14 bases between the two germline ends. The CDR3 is CASSPLGPLRYGYTF. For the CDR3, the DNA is TGTGCCAGCTCACCACTTGGACCGCTTCGGTATGGCTACACCTTC.

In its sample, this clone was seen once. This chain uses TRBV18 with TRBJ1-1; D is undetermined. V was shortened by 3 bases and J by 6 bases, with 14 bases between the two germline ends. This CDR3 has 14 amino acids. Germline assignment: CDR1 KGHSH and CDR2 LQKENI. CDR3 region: CASSPPRGTAEAFF. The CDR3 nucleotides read TGTGCCAGCTCACCTCCGCGGGGTACCGCTGAAGCTTTCTTT.

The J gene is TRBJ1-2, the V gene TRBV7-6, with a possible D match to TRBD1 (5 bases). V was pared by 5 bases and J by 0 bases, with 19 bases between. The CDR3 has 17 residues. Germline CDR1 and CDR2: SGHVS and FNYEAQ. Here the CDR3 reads CASSPGRPLLTNYGYTF. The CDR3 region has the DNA TGTGCCAGCAGCCCGGGGCGTCCGCTACTAACTAACTATGGCTACACCTTC.

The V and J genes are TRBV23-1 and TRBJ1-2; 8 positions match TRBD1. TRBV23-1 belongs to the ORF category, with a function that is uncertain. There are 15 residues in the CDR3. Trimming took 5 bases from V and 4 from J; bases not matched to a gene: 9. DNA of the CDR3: TGCGCCAGCAGTATTTCAGGGGGCGCGAGCTATGGCTACACCTTC. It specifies CASSISGGASYGYTF.

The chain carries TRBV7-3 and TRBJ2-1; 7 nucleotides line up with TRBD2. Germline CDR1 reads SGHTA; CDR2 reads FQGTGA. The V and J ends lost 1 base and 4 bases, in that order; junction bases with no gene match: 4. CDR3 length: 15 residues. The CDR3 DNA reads TGTGCCAGCAGCTTAAGCGGGAGAACGTACAATGAGCAGTTCTTC. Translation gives CASSLSGRTYNEQFF.

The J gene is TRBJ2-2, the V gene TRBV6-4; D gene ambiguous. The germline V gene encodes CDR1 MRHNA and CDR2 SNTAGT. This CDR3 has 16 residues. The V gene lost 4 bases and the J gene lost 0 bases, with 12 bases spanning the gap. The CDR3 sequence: CASSAEQETNTGELFF. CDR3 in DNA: TGTGCCAGCAGTGCCGAGCAGGAAACGAACACCGGGGAGCTGTTTTTT.

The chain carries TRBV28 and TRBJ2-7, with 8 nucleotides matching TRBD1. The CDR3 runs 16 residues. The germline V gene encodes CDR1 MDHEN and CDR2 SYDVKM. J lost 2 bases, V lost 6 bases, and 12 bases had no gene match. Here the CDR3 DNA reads TGTGCCAGCAGCAACCGCAAGGGACAGGAGGCCTACGAGCAGTACTTC. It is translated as CASSNRKGQEAYEQYF.

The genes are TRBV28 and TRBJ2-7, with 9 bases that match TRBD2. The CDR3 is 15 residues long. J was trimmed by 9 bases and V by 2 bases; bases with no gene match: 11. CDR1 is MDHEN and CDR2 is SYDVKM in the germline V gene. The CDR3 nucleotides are TGTGCCAGCAGTTTAACTTCTAGCGGGACTACGATGCAGTACTTC. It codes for CASSLTSSGTTMQYF.

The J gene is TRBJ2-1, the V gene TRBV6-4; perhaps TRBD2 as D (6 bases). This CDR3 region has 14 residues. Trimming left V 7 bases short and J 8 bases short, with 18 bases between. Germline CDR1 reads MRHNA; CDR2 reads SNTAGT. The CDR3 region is CASTKDIGGYEQFF. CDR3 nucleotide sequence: TGTGCCAGCACCAAGGACATCGGAGGGTATGAGCAGTTCTTC.

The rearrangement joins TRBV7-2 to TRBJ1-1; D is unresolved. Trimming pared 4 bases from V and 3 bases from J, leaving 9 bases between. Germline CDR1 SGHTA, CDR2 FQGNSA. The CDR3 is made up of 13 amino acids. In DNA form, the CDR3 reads TGTGCCAGCAGCTGGAGGAGGTACACTGAAGCTTTCTTT. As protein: CASSWRRYTEAFF.

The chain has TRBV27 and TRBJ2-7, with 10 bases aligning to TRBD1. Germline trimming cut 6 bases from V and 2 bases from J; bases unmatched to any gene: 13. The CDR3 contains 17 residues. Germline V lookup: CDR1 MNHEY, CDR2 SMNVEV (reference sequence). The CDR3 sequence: CASRGVHRDRGPYEQYF. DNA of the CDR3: TGTGCCAGCAGGGGGGTTCATCGGGACAGGGGCCCCTACGAGCAGTACTTC.

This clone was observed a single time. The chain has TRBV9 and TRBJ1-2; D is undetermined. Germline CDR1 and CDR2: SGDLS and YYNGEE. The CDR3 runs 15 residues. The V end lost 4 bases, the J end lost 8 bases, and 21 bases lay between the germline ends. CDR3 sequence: CASSQSLRRRRGYTF. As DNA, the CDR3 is TGTGCCAGCAGCCAAAGCCTCAGGCGGCGCAGGGGCTACACCTTC.

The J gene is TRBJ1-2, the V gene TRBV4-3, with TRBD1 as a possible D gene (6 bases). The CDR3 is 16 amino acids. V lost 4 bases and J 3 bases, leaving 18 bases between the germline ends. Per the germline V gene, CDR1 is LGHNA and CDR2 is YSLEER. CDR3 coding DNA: TGCGCCAGCAGCCGAGACTCGACAGGATTGTACTATGGCTACACCTTC. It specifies CASSRDSTGLYYGYTF.

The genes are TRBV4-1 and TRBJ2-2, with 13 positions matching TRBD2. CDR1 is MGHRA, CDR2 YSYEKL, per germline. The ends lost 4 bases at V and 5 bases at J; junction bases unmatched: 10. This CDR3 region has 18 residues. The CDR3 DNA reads TGCGCCAGCAGCCCACGCGATGGACTAGCGGGAGTTACCGGGGAGCTGTTTTTT. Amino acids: CASSPRDGLAGVTGELFF.